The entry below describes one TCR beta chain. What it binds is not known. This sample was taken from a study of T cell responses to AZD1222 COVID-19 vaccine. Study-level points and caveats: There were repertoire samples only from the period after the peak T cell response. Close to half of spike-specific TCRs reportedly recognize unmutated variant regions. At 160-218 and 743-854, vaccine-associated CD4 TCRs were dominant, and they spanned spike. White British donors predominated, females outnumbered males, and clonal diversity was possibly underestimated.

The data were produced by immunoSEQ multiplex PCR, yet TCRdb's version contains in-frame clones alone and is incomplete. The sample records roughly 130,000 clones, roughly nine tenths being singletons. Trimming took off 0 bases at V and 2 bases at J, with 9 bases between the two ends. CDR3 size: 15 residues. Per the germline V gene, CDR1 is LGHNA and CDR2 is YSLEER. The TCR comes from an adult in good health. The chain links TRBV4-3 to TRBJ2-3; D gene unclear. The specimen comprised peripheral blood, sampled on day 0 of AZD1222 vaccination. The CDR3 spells CASSQDSQSTDTQYF. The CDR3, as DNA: TGCGCCAGCAGCCAAGATTCCCAGTCCACAGATACGCAGTATTTT.